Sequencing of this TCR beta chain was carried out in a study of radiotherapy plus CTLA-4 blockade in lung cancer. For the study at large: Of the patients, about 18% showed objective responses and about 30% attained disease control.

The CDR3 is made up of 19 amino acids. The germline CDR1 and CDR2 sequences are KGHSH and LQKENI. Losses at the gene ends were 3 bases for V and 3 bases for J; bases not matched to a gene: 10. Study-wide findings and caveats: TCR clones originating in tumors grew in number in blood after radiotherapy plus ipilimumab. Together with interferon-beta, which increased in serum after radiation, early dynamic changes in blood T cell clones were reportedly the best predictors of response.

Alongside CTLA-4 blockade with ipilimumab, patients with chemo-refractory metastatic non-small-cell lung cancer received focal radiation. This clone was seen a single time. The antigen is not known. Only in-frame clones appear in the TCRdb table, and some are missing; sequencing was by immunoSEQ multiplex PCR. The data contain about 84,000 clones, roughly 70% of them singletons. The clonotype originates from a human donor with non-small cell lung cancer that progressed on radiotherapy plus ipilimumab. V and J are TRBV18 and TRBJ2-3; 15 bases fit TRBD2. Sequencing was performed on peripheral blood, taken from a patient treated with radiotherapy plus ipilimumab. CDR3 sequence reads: CASSPWTSGGDEGTDTQYF. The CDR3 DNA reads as TGTGCCAGCTCACCTTGGACTAGCGGGGGGGATGAAGGAACAGATACGCAGTATTTT. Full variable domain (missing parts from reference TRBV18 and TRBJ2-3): NAGVMQNPRHLVRRRGQEARLRCSPMKGHSHVYWYRQLPEEGLKFMVYLQKENIIDESGMPKERFSAEFPKEGPSILRIQQVVRGDSAAYFCASSPWTSGGDEGTDTQYFGPGTRLTVL.